This T cell receptor beta chain was identified during a study of OX40 agonist ivuxolimab in advanced cancers. Study summary: Eligibility rules accepted prior anti-PD-1, anti-PD-L1 or anti-CTLA-4 therapy, and 30% to 40% had some. Study-wide findings and caveats: Certain nonresponders additionally had low normalized T-cell clonal expansion.

Patients had blood sampled at baseline and again on cycle 4 day 1 and cycle 7 day 1. The CDR3 runs 13 residues. The germline CDR1 and CDR2 sequences are SEHNR and FQNEAQ (reference sequence). The V end was cut by 3 bases, the J end by 1 base, with 6 bases between. Concerning this clone: The antigen is unknown.

Data came from immunoSEQ multiplex PCR; TCRdb stores just in-frame clones and leaves some out. The data hold roughly 80,000 clones, with about 81% observed a single time. The receptor was derived from an adult with an advanced solid tumor such as melanoma, head and neck, liver or kidney cancer. The rearrangement links TRBV7-9 to TRBJ1-1, with D possibly matching TRBD1 (5 bases). Material: CD4+ or CD8+ T cells sorted from blood, obtained in a trial of the OX40 agonist ivuxolimab. Here the CDR3 reads CASSLTENTEAFF. CDR3 DNA: TGTGCCAGCAGCTTGACAGAGAACACTGAAGCTTTCTTT. Full variable domain (outside the CDR3, taken from reference TRBV7-9 and TRBJ1-1): DTGVSQNPRHKITKRGQNVTFRCDPISEHNRLYWYRQTLGQGPEFLTYFQNEAQLEKSRLLSDRFSAERPKGSFSTLEIQRTEQGDSAMYLCASSLTENTEAFFGQGTRLTVV.